This T cell receptor (beta chain) was retrieved from a study of neoadjuvant anti-PD-1 for oral cavity cancer. Looking at the study overall: Nivolumab at 3 mg/kg was mostly given biweekly, three to four doses, pre-surgery. Non-progressing patients received a fourth nivolumab dose near day 43, then surgery on days 50-56.

As to this clone: Its antigen is currently unknown.

Germline V gene sequence: CDR1 SNHLY, CDR2 FYNNEI. The CDR3 loop spans 13 amino acids. Between the trimmed V and J ends, which lost 6 bases and 10 bases, there was a span of 13 bases. Study-wide points: Higher pretreatment blood Treg/Th17 ratios correlated with higher pretreatment blood and lower post-treatment tumor TCRbeta clonality.

Most PBMC samples had around 0.5 ug input DNA in six replicates. Assay: immunoSEQ multiplex PCR; the TCRdb copy retains only in-frame clones and omits some. The top ten clones hold about 2.7% of a sample with 11,000 to 15,000 clones, about 70% of them seen once. V and J are TRBV2 and TRBJ1-6, with unresolved D. This receptor was identified in a person aged 40-85 years with oral cavity squamous cell carcinoma. The source was PBMCs, collected before nivolumab (anti-PD-1) treatment. The CDR3 loop is CASRGGEKSPLHF. In nucleotides, the CDR3 is TGTGCCAGCAGGGGCGGGGAAAAATCACCCCTCCACTTT.